Below are 13 T cell receptor beta chains sequenced from a single sample in a study of read filtering for tumor transcriptome and immune sequencing. From about 400 ng of RNA, a library with molecular barcoded alpha/delta and beta/gamma adaptors was made. TCRdb reprocessed the reads via MiXCR and lists one record per CDR3 protein. The sample holds around 50,000 distinct CDR3 sequences, 20% to 25% seen once. Input material: a population of CD138-negative cells sorted from bone marrow. The source of these receptors is a donor at least 40 years old with multiple myeloma.

Of note for this clonotype: This may arise from a read error, as a much more abundant clone is one base away. The rearrangement links TRBV19 to TRBJ2-2; 9 nucleotides match TRBD2. Germline loops: CDR1 LNHDA, CDR2 SQIVND (reference sequence). The length of the CDR3 is 15 residues. Here the CDR3 DNA reads TGTGCCAGTAGGAGGCGGGAGGGCCTCCCCGGGGAGCTGCTTTTT. Translated, it gives CASRRREGLPGELLF.

At least ten counts were recorded for this clonotype. The genes are TRBV2 and TRBJ1-1, with no clear D. CDR1 is SNHLY, CDR2 FYNNEI, per germline. This CDR3 contains 14 residues. Trimming cost V 0 bases and J 5 bases, with 10 bases left between them. The CDR3 DNA follows: TGTGCCAGCAGTGAAGCGAGGAAGCTGACTGAAGCTTTCTTT. Encoded protein: CASSEARKLTEAFF.

The V call is TRBV7-6, the J call TRBJ2-2; TRBD1 aligns across 9 bases. Germline values: CDR1 SGHVS, CDR2 FNYEAQ. J was trimmed by 3 bases and V by 5 bases; bases with no gene match: 4. The CDR3 has 15 amino acids. The DNA for the CDR3 is TGTGCCAGCAGCCGACAGGGGGGCGACACCGGGGAGCTGTTTTTT. This translates into CASSRQGGDTGELFF.

At least ten counts were recorded for this clonotype. The rearrangement links TRBV5-1 to TRBJ1-1, with a possible D match to TRBD1 (6 bases). Per the germline V gene, CDR1 is SGHRS and CDR2 is YFSETQ. V was cut by 0 bases and J by 7 bases, with 16 bases left in between. This CDR3 has 15 amino acids. CDR3 DNA: TGCGCCAGCAGCTTGGAGCGGGGGGGGCGTAATGAAGCTTTCTTT. Its translation: CASSLERGGRNEAFF.

The table lists this clonotype with many counts. Here the CDR3 DNA reads TGTGCCAGCAGCCCCCGGGACAGGGGTATCGGGGAGCTGTTTTTT. Amino acid sequence: CASSPRDRGIGELFF. V gene TRBV11-1 combines with J gene TRBJ2-2, with 10 bases fitting TRBD1. Germline V gene sequence: CDR1 SGHAT, CDR2 FQDESV (reference sequence). The J segment lost 7 bases and the V segment lost 5 bases, leaving 7 bases of the junction unmatched. The CDR3 totals 15 residues.

There are many counts of this clonotype. V is TRBV29-1 and J is TRBJ2-3, with a weak D call TRBD1 (5 bases). Per the germline V gene, CDR1 is SQVTM and CDR2 is ANQGSEA. The CDR3 extends over 14 amino acids. Trimming left V 6 bases short and J 6 bases short, with 19 bases between. CDR3 nucleotides: TGCAGCGTCCGGGCCCCGACAGCAATGGATACGCAGTATTTT. This codes for CSVRAPTAMDTQYF.

This clonotype came up many times. The chain links TRBV12-3 or TRBV12-4 to TRBJ1-1; TRBD1 aligns across 8 bases. With 1 base clipped from V and 10 bases from J, the junction kept 5 bases outside the gene matches. This CDR3 has 13 amino acids. CDR3 bases: TGTGCCAGCAGTTTAGGACAGGGGAAGCGAGCTTTCTTT. Its protein is CASSLGQGKRAFF.

This clonotype is termed medium-sized (0.01 to 0.1%). CDR3 sequence reads: CSVERQNNEQFF. The CDR3 nucleotides are TGCAGCGTGGAAAGACAGAACAATGAGCAGTTCTTC. The rearrangement uses TRBV29-1 and TRBJ2-1, with D possibly TRBD1 on 5 matching bases. Per the germline V gene, CDR1 is SQVTM and CDR2 is ANQGSEA. V lost 6 bases and J 5 bases, leaving 11 bases between the germline ends. The CDR3 runs 12 residues.

Of note for this clonotype: This may stem from a read error, because a much larger clone lies one nucleotide away. V usage is TRBV28 and J usage is TRBJ2-3; D unclear. Germline V lookup: CDR1 MDHEN, CDR2 SYDVKM. V was shortened by 3 bases and J by 2 bases, with 9 bases between the two germline ends. The CDR3 consists of 14 residues. CDR3 region: CASSFGSHTDTQYF. The CDR3, as DNA: TGTGCCAGCAGTTTCGGCAGCCACACAGATACGCAGTATTTT.

This clonotype was detected ten times or more. The chain employs TRBV5-1 and TRBJ2-1; TRBD2 matches 14 bases. This CDR3 contains 17 residues. V was pared by 4 bases and J by 7 bases, with 10 bases of the junction left unmatched. The germline V gene has CDR1 SGHRS and CDR2 YFSETQ. DNA of the CDR3: TGCGCCAGCAGCATATCCCCGGGACTAGCGGGAGTTAATGAGCAGTTCTTC. This codes for CASSISPGLAGVNEQFF.

A few counts support this clonotype. This chain links TRBV9 with TRBJ2-2; the D gene is possibly TRBD2 (6 bases). CDR1 and CDR2 from the germline V gene are SGDLS and YYNGEE. The V end lost 4 bases, the J end lost 4 bases, and 20 bases lay between the germline ends. The CDR3 extends over 17 amino acids. The CDR3 nucleotides read TGTGCCAGCAGCCCTAGGAGGGGCAGCAGCCTCACCGGGGAGCTGTTTTTT. Protein sequence: CASSPRRGSSLTGELFF.

This clonotype was detected a few times. V usage is TRBV5-4 and J usage is TRBJ2-3; 8 nucleotides agree with TRBD2. The CDR3 loop spans 17 amino acids. Per germline, CDR1 SGHNT and CDR2 YYREEE (reference sequence). With V trimmed by 3 bases and J by 2 bases, 11 bases remained unmatched. This CDR3 reads CASSSRGGTGYTDTQYF. The CDR3 nucleotides read TGTGCCAGCAGCTCCCGGGGGGGGACTGGGTACACAGATACGCAGTATTTT.

This clonotype has a count of ten or more. V and J are TRBV20-1 and TRBJ1-1; D call uncertain. The CDR3 runs 14 residues. V was cut by 1 base and J by 0 bases, with 9 bases left in between. Per the germline V gene, CDR1 is DFQATT and CDR2 is SNEGSKA (reference sequence). CDR3 nucleotide sequence: TGCAGTGCTAGAGCAGAAGGGATGAACACTGAAGCTTTCTTT. Translated: CSARAEGMNTEAFF.